These T cell receptor beta chains were read from a single sample in a study of OX40 agonist ivuxolimab in advanced cancers. Some clones are missing from TCRdb's copy, which holds only in-frame ones; the method was immunoSEQ multiplex PCR. The table lists some 8,000 clones, more than 60% of them singletons. The sequencing here drew on CD4+ or CD8+ T cells sorted from blood, taken in a trial of the OX40 agonist ivuxolimab. The receptors here all came from an adult with an advanced solid tumor such as melanoma, head and neck, liver or kidney cancer. CDR3s include the opening cysteine and the closing phenylalanine or tryptophan. D genes are given only for firm matches. A row's size may be missing; if present it is once, few, many or a size class.

J: TRBJ1-4
size: NA
D: NA
V: TRBV29-1
DNA: TGCAGCGTGCAGGGGGAAAAACTGTTTTTT
CDR3: CSVQGEKLFF

J: TRBJ2-7
size: NA
D: NA
V: TRBV7-7
DNA: TGTGCCAGCAGCGCACAAGAGGGCTACGAGCAGTACTTC
CDR3: CASSAQEGYEQYF

J: TRBJ2-2
size: medium-sized
D: TRBD1
V: TRBV5-1
DNA: TGCGCCAGCAGCTTGGGAATGTTCGGGACAGGGAGGACCGGGGAGCTGTTTTTT
CDR3: CASSLGMFGTGRTGELFF

J: TRBJ2-3
size: few
D: NA
V: TRBV25-1
DNA: TGTGCCAGCAGTTACTCAACAGATACGCAGTATTTT
CDR3: CASSYSTDTQYF

J: TRBJ1-2
size: medium-sized
D: NA
V: TRBV9
DNA: TGTGCCAGCAGCGGAGCGCAGGGGCCTCATGGCTACACCTTC
CDR3: CASSGAQGPHGYTF

J: TRBJ1-2
size: NA
D: NA
V: TRBV12-5
DNA: TGTGCTAGTGGTTCAGGGGTCGATGGCTACACCTTC
CDR3: CASGSGVDGYTF

J: TRBJ2-1
size: NA
D: NA
V: TRBV11-3
DNA: TGTGCCAGCAGCTTACAGGGGTCGGTCTACAATGAGCAGTTCTTC
CDR3: CASSLQGSVYNEQFF

J: TRBJ1-4
size: few
D: TRBD1
V: TRBV28
DNA: TGTGCCAGCAGTACACGACAGGGGACAGCTAATGAAAAACTGTTTTTT
CDR3: CASSTRQGTANEKLFF

J: TRBJ1-3
size: medium-sized
D: NA
V: TRBV4-1
DNA: TGCGCCAGCAGCCAAGATTGGGGGCAGACTGGAAACACCATATATTTT
CDR3: CASSQDWGQTGNTIYF

J: TRBJ2-1
size: NA
D: NA
V: TRBV20-1
DNA: TGCAGTGCTAGACCCGGGGTTGAGCAGTTCTTC
CDR3: CSARPGVEQFF

J: TRBJ1-1
size: NA
D: NA
V: TRBV10-2
DNA: TGCGCCAGCAGTGAGTCAGAGGGGATGATTACTGAAGCTTTCTTT
CDR3: CASSESEGMITEAFF

J: TRBJ2-7
size: NA
D: NA
V: TRBV9
DNA: TGTGCCAGCAGCGTAGGGATGGGTGAATACTACGAGCAGTACTTC
CDR3: CASSVGMGEYYEQYF